Shown below are 18 T cell receptor beta chains from a single sample sequenced in a study of T cell repertoires in cytomegalovirus infection. The antigens for these receptors are not known. TCRdb ran MiXCR on the reads and lists one entry per CDR3 protein. Altogether some 940,000 distinct CDR3 sequences are present, around 32% being singletons, with the ten largest covering about an eighth. The input for sequencing was cultured CD8+ T cells from PBMCs, taken from culture after CMV antigen stimulation. All receptors come from a human donor in good health (CMV status not recorded). Some clones in this sample may be carry-over from other donors' samples.

This clonotype was seen a few times. The chain joins TRBV28 to TRBJ2-3; 8 bases align to TRBD2. Unmatched junction bases numbered 7, after V lost 2 bases and J lost 3 bases. CDR1 and CDR2 from the germline V gene are MDHEN and SYDVKM. The CDR3 spans 16 residues. CDR3 in DNA: TGTGCCAGCAGTTTAATCCGGACGGGAGGGACAGATACGCAGTATTTT. This sequence encodes CASSLIRTGGTDTQYF.

For this clonotype: A junction boundary mismatches the germline segment, possibly from a read error. This chain links TRBV12-3 or TRBV12-4 with TRBJ1-1; D unclear. This CDR3 is 15 amino acids long. The CDR3 region has the DNA TGTGCCAGCAGTCCCCCGTTACAGTGGAGCACTGGAGCTTTCTTT. Translating gives CASSPPLQWSTGAFF.

This clonotype was observed a handful of times. This sequence joins TRBV2 and TRBJ2-1; 9 bases line up with TRBD1. This CDR3 region has 14 residues. J was trimmed by 8 bases and V by 10 bases; bases with no gene match: 12. In germline, CDR1 is SNHLY, CDR2 FYNNEI. CDR3 loop: CATESGTGIDEQFF. The CDR3 nucleotides read TGTGCCACCGAAAGTGGGACAGGGATCGATGAGCAGTTCTTC.

The sample holds a few counts of this clonotype. J is TRBJ2-3 and V is TRBV27; D not certain. V lost 0 bases to trimming and J lost 6 bases, with 10 bases between them. CDR1 MNHEY and CDR2 SMNVEV come from the germline V gene (reference sequence). The CDR3 is 14 amino acids. CDR3 loop: CASSLSMDADTQYF. The DNA for the CDR3 is TGTGCCAGCAGTTTATCGATGGATGCGGATACGCAGTATTTT.

The sample holds many counts of this clonotype. The germline gene is not matched at one end of the junction; a read error may be the cause. The chain employs TRBV7-7 and TRBJ2-5; 8 nucleotides agree with TRBD2. The CDR3 covers 16 residues. Germline assignment: CDR1 SSHAT and CDR2 FNYEAQ (reference sequence). CDR3: CASSFGVGGAEETQYF. The CDR3 region has the DNA TGTGCTAGCAGCTTTGGGGTCGGGGGGGCCGAAGAGACCCAGTACTTC.

This clonotype was recorded a few times. V gene TRBV28 combines with J gene TRBJ2-2, with 8 nucleotides matching TRBD1. This CDR3 comprises 18 residues. Losses at the gene ends were 5 bases for V and 3 bases for J; bases not matched to a gene: 14. The germline V gene encodes CDR1 MDHEN and CDR2 SYDVKM. CDR3 loop: CASSTPRTGSRYTGELFF. For the CDR3, the DNA is TGTGCCAGCAGTACCCCCCGGACAGGGTCGAGGTACACCGGGGAGCTGTTTTTT.

The chain employs TRBV6-6 and TRBJ1-2; the match to TRBD1 covers 8 bases. The CDR3 spans 15 residues. V dropped 2 bases and J dropped 4; count of bases not matched to a gene: 6. Germline V gene lookup returns CDR1 MNHNY and CDR2 SVGAGI (reference sequence). CDR3 amino acids: CASSYVGTGIYGYTF. Written as DNA, the CDR3 is TGTGCCAGCAGTTACGTCGGGACAGGAATCTATGGCTACACCTTC.

This clonotype was picked up a small number of times. The gene calls are TRBV5-1 and TRBJ2-5; 10 nucleotides align to TRBD2. Germline CDR1 reads SGHRS; CDR2 reads YFSETQ. V lost 3 bases to trimming and J lost 2 bases; unmatched junction nucleotides: 7. The CDR3 totals 16 residues. CDR3: CASSWPLAGVQETQYF. DNA of the CDR3: TGCGCCAGCAGCTGGCCCCTAGCGGGGGTACAAGAGACCCAGTACTTC.

This clonotype was detected a few times. The chain links TRBV7-2 to TRBJ1-4; the D gene is possibly TRBD1 (5 bases). V dropped 2 bases and J dropped 8 bases, with 18 bases sitting between them. Germline values: CDR1 SGHTA, CDR2 FQGNSA. The CDR3 runs 16 residues. CDR3 region: CASSLSRGRVGEKLFF. CDR3 coding DNA: TGTGCCAGCAGCTTAAGTCGGGGCAGGGTTGGCGAAAAACTGTTTTTT.

This clonotype was counted a few times. This sequence joins TRBV10-3 and TRBJ2-3, with 7 bases lining up with TRBD2. The CDR3 is 16 amino acids. Germline values: CDR1 ENHRY, CDR2 SYGVKD. J was trimmed by 2 bases and V by 2 bases; bases with no gene match: 7. CDR3: CAISESSGGTTDTQYF. CDR3 coding DNA: TGTGCCATCAGTGAGAGTTCCGGGGGGACCACAGATACGCAGTATTTT.

This clonotype was seen ten or more times. The chain uses TRBV7-2 and TRBJ1-1, with D possibly TRBD1 on 5 matching bases. The germline V gene encodes CDR1 SGHTA and CDR2 FQGNSA. This CDR3 has 14 residues. The V gene lost 4 bases and the J gene lost 1 base, with 10 bases spanning the gap. CDR3 protein: CASSSPRGNTEAFF. The CDR3 DNA sequence: TGTGCCAGCAGCTCACCGAGGGGGAACACTGAAGCTTTCTTT.

V usage is TRBV27 and J usage is TRBJ2-5, with 12 bases matching TRBD2. Trimming took 6 bases from V and 4 from J; bases not matched to a gene: 3. CDR1 is MNHEY and CDR2 is SMNVEV in the germline V gene (reference sequence). There are 14 residues in the CDR3. CDR3 residues: CASRLAGGAETQYF. CDR3 DNA sequence: TGTGCCAGCAGACTAGCGGGGGGAGCAGAGACCCAGTACTTC.

With respect to this clonotype: An end of the junction does not agree with germline; a read error may underlie this. The chain carries TRBV6-5 and TRBJ2-2, with TRBD2 as a possible D gene (7 bases). Germline-derived CDR1 and CDR2 are MNHEY and SVGAGI. The CDR3 consists of 16 residues. This CDR3 is CANSYHGGAVSGELFF. The CDR3 region has the DNA TGTGCCAACAGTTACCATGGGGGGGCTGTTTCCGGGGAGCTGTTTTTT.

This clonotype has just a few counts. The J gene is TRBJ1-1, the V gene TRBV5-4; D perhaps matches TRBD1 (5 bases). The CDR3 covers 14 residues. Looked up from germline, CDR1 is SGHNT and CDR2 is YYREEE (reference sequence). The V gene lost 4 bases and the J gene lost 4 bases, with 14 bases spanning the gap. CDR3 bases: TGTGCCAGCAGCCCCAGGGTAGATGGCACTGAAGCTTTCTTT. Translation gives CASSPRVDGTEAFF.

V and J are TRBV5-1 and TRBJ2-7, with TRBD1 matching over 8 bases. J gave up 5 bases and V 0 bases, and 4 bases lay outside the gene matches. The CDR3 has 14 amino acids. The germline CDR1 and CDR2 sequences are SGHRS and YFSETQ. The CDR3, as DNA: TGCGCCAGCAGCTTGGTAGGACAGGGCCACGAGCAGTACTTC. It translates to CASSLVGQGHEQYF.

The chain joins TRBV4-3 to TRBJ1-2; TRBD1 agrees at 8 bases. The CDR3 has 18 amino acids. Per the germline V gene, CDR1 is LGHNA and CDR2 is YSLEER. J gave up 4 bases and V 1 base, and 14 bases lay outside the gene matches. This CDR3 is CASSQGSSGRDRSYGYTF. In nucleotides, the CDR3 is TGCGCCAGCAGCCAAGGCTCCAGCGGGAGGGACAGGTCCTATGGCTACACCTTC.

There are a few counts of this clonotype. V gene TRBV28 combines with J gene TRBJ1-2, with 8 bases that match TRBD1. Per germline, CDR1 MDHEN and CDR2 SYDVKM. The CDR3 length is 14 residues. V lost 3 bases, J lost 5 bases, and 5 bases stayed unmatched. CDR3 DNA: TGTGCCAGCAGTTTGGGACAGGATAATTATGGCTACACCTTC. It encodes CASSLGQDNYGYTF.

The rearrangement links TRBV12-3 or TRBV12-4 to TRBJ2-7, with a tentative D call TRBD2 (6 bases). V was trimmed by 6 bases and J by 3 bases, leaving 12 bases between them. The CDR3 has 13 amino acids. Written as DNA, the CDR3 is TGTGCCAGCAGGGTTACGGGGGACTACGAGCAGTACTTC. Translation gives CASRVTGDYEQYF.